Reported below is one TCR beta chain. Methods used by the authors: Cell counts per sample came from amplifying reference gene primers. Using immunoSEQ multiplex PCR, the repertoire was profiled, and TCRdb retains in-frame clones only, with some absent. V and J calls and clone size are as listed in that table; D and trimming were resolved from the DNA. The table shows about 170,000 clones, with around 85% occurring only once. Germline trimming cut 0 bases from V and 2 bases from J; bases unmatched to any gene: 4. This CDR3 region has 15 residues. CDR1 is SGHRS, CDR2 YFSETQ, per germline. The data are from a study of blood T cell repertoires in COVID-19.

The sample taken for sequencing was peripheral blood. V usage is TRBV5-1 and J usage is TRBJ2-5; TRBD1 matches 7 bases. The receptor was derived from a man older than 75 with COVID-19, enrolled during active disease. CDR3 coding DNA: TGCGCCAGCAGCTTGGGGACAGGCCGGCAAGAGACCCAGTACTTC. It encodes CASSLGTGRQETQYF.